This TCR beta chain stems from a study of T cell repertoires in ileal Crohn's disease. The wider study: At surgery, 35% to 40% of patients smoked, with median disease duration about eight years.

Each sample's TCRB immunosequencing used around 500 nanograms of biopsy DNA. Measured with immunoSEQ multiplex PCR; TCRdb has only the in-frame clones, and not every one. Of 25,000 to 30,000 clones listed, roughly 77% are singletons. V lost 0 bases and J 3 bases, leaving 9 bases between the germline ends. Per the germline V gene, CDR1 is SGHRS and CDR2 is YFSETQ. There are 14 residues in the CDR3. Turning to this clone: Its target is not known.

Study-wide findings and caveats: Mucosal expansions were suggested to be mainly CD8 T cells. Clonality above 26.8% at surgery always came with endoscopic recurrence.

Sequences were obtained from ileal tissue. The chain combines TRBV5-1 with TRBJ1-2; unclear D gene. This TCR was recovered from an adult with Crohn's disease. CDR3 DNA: TGCGCCAGCAGCTTGGTGGGCTCGGACTATGGCTACACCTTC. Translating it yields CASSLVGSDYGYTF.